A selection of T cell receptor beta chains follows, all from one sample in a study of OX40 agonist ivuxolimab in advanced cancers. The data were produced by immunoSEQ multiplex PCR, yet TCRdb's version contains in-frame clones alone and is incomplete. The table records 91,000 or so clones, 94% of them present only once. Sequenced here: CD4+ or CD8+ T cells sorted from blood, sampled in a trial of the OX40 agonist ivuxolimab. These TCRs come from an adult with an advanced solid tumor such as melanoma, head and neck, liver or kidney cancer. Each CDR3 is given with its conserved first and last residue. D genes are given only for firm matches.

D,V,J,CDR3
-,TRBV10-2,TRBJ2-2,CASSGTRNTGELFF
-,TRBV19,TRBJ1-2,CASRPTRNYGYTF
-,TRBV6-6,TRBJ2-3,CASSWTDTQYF
TRBD2,TRBV7-2,TRBJ2-1,CASSTSGGRYNEQFF
-,TRBV7-9,TRBJ1-2,CASSPSGYGYTF
-,TRBV9,TRBJ1-3,CASSVSGTFSGNTIYF
-,TRBV5-1,TRBJ1-6,CASSYDPGISYNSPLHF
-,TRBV6-5,TRBJ2-7,CASSPRVYEQYF
-,TRBV18,TRBJ1-3,CASSQSRGGGNTIYF
TRBD1,TRBV18,TRBJ1-1,CASSPPPDRSTEAFF
-,TRBV7-9,TRBJ2-2,CASSLQALVEELFF
TRBD2,TRBV4-2,TRBJ2-1,CASSSGIAGATSYNEQFF
TRBD2,TRBV5-1,TRBJ2-2,CASQRGDPTGELFF
TRBD2,TRBV7-2,TRBJ2-3,CASSLQELAGTDTQYF
-,TRBV9,TRBJ1-2,CASSPTRAYSGYTF
TRBD2,TRBV14,TRBJ2-2,CASSLEGLALTGELFF
TRBD2,TRBV5-6,TRBJ2-7,CASSSGQAGPPYEQYF
-,TRBV6-5,TRBJ1-2,CASSYRGRHYGYTF
TRBD2,TRBV6-1,TRBJ2-1,CASSGPGLAGVREQFF
TRBD1,TRBV5-1,TRBJ2-5,CASSFGQAFQETQYF
-,TRBV30,TRBJ2-7,CAWSESFPYYEQYF
TRBD1,TRBV14,TRBJ1-3,CASSPREGRGWNTIYF
TRBD1,TRBV6-5,TRBJ1-5,CASRKTGGAGQPQHF
-,TRBV11-2,TRBJ1-3,CASSPFRASGNTIYF
TRBD1,TRBV18,TRBJ2-7,CASSRGTGGYEQYF
-,TRBV4-3,TRBJ2-7,CASSQDRRDGAYEQYF
-,TRBV15,TRBJ1-4,CATSGGAQVGKLFF
-,TRBV7-2,TRBJ1-4,CASSPRNEKLFF
TRBD2,TRBV18,TRBJ2-7,CASSPGTSGRTYEQYF
-,TRBV7-2,TRBJ2-1,CASSSPGLRPSYNEQFF
TRBD1,TRBV6-6,TRBJ1-4,CASRKQGTNEKLFF
TRBD1,TRBV19,TRBJ2-2,CASSIRGQGTGELFF
-,TRBV9,TRBJ2-5,CASSVGTQYF